These 15 T cell receptor beta chains were all obtained from the same sample, sequenced in a study of beta chain features in type 1 diabetes. Study-level results: Type 1 diabetes patients had moderately but significantly shorter TCRB CDR3s in all four CD4+ subsets.

These receptors' antigens are unknown. The study reverse transcribed the entire isolated RNA, so it sequenced expressed TCRB transcripts. The repertoire was sequenced with immunoSEQ multiplex PCR; TCRdb's copy has only in-frame clones and lacks some. Here the sample spans about 270,000 clones, more than 13% being singletons. Source material: naive CD4+ T cells from blood. Receptors originate from a man aged 30 to 39 with type 1 diabetes.

The chain links TRBV18 to TRBJ2-2; D may be TRBD2 (6 bases). CDR3 size: 14 residues. V lost 6 bases and J lost 0, with 8 bases in between. Germline values: CDR1 KGHSH, CDR2 LQKENI. The CDR3: CASSPGANTGELFF. The CDR3 DNA sequence: TGTGCCAGCTCGCCGGGGGCGAACACCGGGGAGCTGTTTTTT.

The gene calls are TRBV5-1 and TRBJ2-2, with D possibly being TRBD1 (6 bases). In germline, CDR1 is SGHRS, CDR2 YFSETQ. This CDR3 comprises 16 residues. Trimming cost V 0 bases and J 0 bases, with 9 bases left between them. CDR3 sequence reads: CASSLATGTNTGELFF. As DNA, the CDR3 is TGCGCCAGCAGCTTGGCTACAGGGACGAACACCGGGGAGCTGTTTTTT. Drawing the rest from reference TRBV5-1 and TRBJ2-2, the complete variable domain is KAGVTQTPRYLIKTRGQQVTLSCSPISGHRSVSWYQQTPGQGLQFLFEYFSETQRNKGNFPGRFSGRQFSNSRSEMNVSTLELGDSALYLCASSLATGTNTGELFFGEGSRLTVL.

This clone was seen only a few times. The chain couples TRBV18 to TRBJ2-2; a possible D gene is TRBD2 (6 bases). Trimming left V 6 bases short and J 5 bases short, with 13 bases between. The CDR3 totals 14 residues. Germline V gene sequence: CDR1 KGHSH, CDR2 LQKENI. In nucleotides, the CDR3 is TGTGCCAGCTCCCCGGAGGGACCGACCGGGGAGCTGTTTTTT. This codes for CASSPEGPTGELFF.

A few counts support this clone. The chain couples TRBV18 to TRBJ2-5; tentatively, D is TRBD1 (6 bases). Trimming cost V 3 bases and J 1 base, with 12 bases left between them. The germline CDR1 and CDR2 sequences are KGHSH and LQKENI. The CDR3 loop spans 15 amino acids. CDR3 residues: CASSPIQGIQETQYF. The CDR3 DNA reads TGTGCCAGCTCACCTATACAGGGCATCCAAGAGACCCAGTACTTC.

The V call is TRBV5-1, the J call TRBJ2-7, with 11 bases identical to TRBD2. With V trimmed by 4 bases and J by 3 bases, 12 bases remained unmatched. This CDR3 comprises 17 residues. CDR1 and CDR2 from the germline V gene are SGHRS and YFSETQ. CDR3 residues: CASSRGLAGGNLYEQYF. The CDR3 DNA follows: TGCGCCAGCAGCCGGGGGCTAGCGGGAGGAAATCTCTACGAGCAGTACTTC.

The chain is built from TRBV9 and TRBJ2-1; 10 positions match TRBD2. The CDR3 contains 14 residues. Losses at the gene ends were 3 bases for V and 7 bases for J; bases not matched to a gene: 4. Per the germline V gene, CDR1 is SGDLS and CDR2 is YYNGEE. CDR3 loop: CASSASGRLNEQFF. CDR3 in DNA: TGTGCCAGCAGCGCTAGCGGGAGACTGAATGAGCAGTTCTTC.

This clone was seen a handful of times. V and J are TRBV5-4 and TRBJ1-1, with D unclear. CDR1 and CDR2 (germline): SGHNT, YYREEE (reference sequence). V was shortened by 2 bases and J by 1 base, with 6 bases between the two germline ends. This CDR3 has 13 amino acids. This chain's CDR3 is CASSLIRNTEAFF. The CDR3 DNA sequence: TGTGCCAGCAGCTTAATCCGGAACACTGAAGCTTTCTTT.

This clone was seen more than once but under ten times. This rearrangement joins TRBV5-1 to TRBJ1-2; perhaps TRBD1 as D (6 bases). Germline V lookup: CDR1 SGHRS, CDR2 YFSETQ. The CDR3 loop spans 14 amino acids. Trimming cost V 1 base and J 7 bases, with 14 bases left between them. This chain's CDR3 is CASSLRRGESGYTF. As DNA, the CDR3 is TGCGCCAGCAGCTTGCGCAGGGGAGAAAGTGGCTACACCTTC.

The table lists this clone with a few counts. This chain joins TRBV5-1 and TRBJ2-5; a possible D gene is TRBD1 (6 bases). There are 14 residues in the CDR3. The germline V and J ends were trimmed by 3 bases and 0 bases, with 9 bases remaining between them. Looked up from germline, CDR1 is SGHRS and CDR2 is YFSETQ. This chain's CDR3 is CASSYGTNQETQYF. The DNA of the CDR3 is TGCGCCAGCAGCTATGGGACAAACCAAGAGACCCAGTACTTC.

This rearrangement joins TRBV25-1 to TRBJ2-2; 15 bases fit TRBD2. This CDR3 region has 17 residues. The germline gives CDR1 MGHDK, CDR2 SYGVNS. Germline trimming cut 3 bases from V and 4 bases from J; bases unmatched to any gene: 3. The CDR3 DNA follows: TGTGCCAGCAGTGACGGGACTAGCGGGAGGCCCACCGGGGAGCTGTTTTTT. Residues: CASSDGTSGRPTGELFF.

The V gene is TRBV2, the J gene TRBJ2-1, with 9 bases that match TRBD2. Germline V lookup: CDR1 SNHLY, CDR2 FYNNEI. This CDR3 has 14 residues. V gave up 8 bases and J gave up 10 bases; unmatched junction bases: 12. This CDR3 is CASLGLALWGEQFF. The CDR3, as DNA: TGTGCCAGCCTAGGACTAGCGTTATGGGGAGAGCAGTTCTTC.

The J gene is TRBJ1-1, the V gene TRBV28, with 8 positions matching TRBD1. Germline V CDR1 and CDR2: MDHEN, SYDVKM. V lost 7 bases to trimming and J lost 1 base; unmatched junction nucleotides: 5. The CDR3 loop spans 14 amino acids. The CDR3 DNA reads as TGTGCCAGCACCCTGGGACAGGCGAACACTGAAGCTTTCTTT. It codes for CASTLGQANTEAFF.

This clone came up a few times. The rearrangement joins TRBV28 to TRBJ2-7, with 14 positions matching TRBD2. CDR1 is MDHEN, CDR2 SYDVKM, per germline. V shed 7 bases and J 9 bases; nucleotides not matched to a gene: 17. The CDR3 is made up of 17 amino acids. The CDR3 is CASTDPSTSGRALPQYF. CDR3 sequence (DNA): TGTGCCAGCACCGACCCCTCGACTAGCGGGAGGGCCTTACCGCAGTACTTC.

This clone turned up a few times. The gene calls are TRBV10-3 and TRBJ2-7, with 7 nucleotides matching TRBD1. CDR1 and CDR2 from the germline V gene are ENHRY and SYGVKD. Germline trimming cut 10 bases from V and 1 base from J; bases unmatched to any gene: 10. This CDR3 comprises 14 residues. CDR3 nucleotide sequence: TGTGCCACCAAAGTCCGGGACAGTTCCTACGAGCAGTACTTC. This sequence encodes CATKVRDSSYEQYF.

This clone came up a few times. The chain recombines TRBV11-1 with TRBJ2-7; D gene ambiguous. V was pared by 5 bases and J by 1 base, with 15 bases between. This CDR3 is 15 amino acids long. Germline V gene data show CDR1 as SGHAT and CDR2 as FQDESV (reference sequence). CDR3 DNA sequence: TGTGCCAGCAGCCCGCTCCCGACAAGTTCCTACGAGCAGTACTTC. The encoded protein is CASSPLPTSSYEQYF.